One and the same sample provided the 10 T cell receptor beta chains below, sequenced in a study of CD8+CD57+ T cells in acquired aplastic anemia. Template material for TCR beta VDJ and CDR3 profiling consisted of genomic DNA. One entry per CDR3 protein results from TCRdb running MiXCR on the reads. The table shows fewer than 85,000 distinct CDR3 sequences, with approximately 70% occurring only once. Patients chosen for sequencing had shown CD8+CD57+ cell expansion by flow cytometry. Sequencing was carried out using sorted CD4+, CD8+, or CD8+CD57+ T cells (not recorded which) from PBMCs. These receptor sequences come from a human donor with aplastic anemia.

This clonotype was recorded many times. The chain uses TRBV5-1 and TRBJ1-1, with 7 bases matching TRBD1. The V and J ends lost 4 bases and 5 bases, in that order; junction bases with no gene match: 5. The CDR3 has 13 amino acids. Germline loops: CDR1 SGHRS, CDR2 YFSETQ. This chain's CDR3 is CASSAPGQTEAFF. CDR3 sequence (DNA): TGCGCCAGCAGCGCACCGGGACAGACTGAAGCTTTCTTT. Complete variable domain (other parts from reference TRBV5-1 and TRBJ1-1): KAGVTQTPRYLIKTRGQQVTLSCSPISGHRSVSWYQQTPGQGLQFLFEYFSETQRNKGNFPGRFSGRQFSNSRSEMNVSTLELGDSALYLCASSAPGQTEAFFGQGTRLTVV.

The CDR3 is CATSRRTGGISSGANVLTF. In nucleotides, the CDR3 is TGTGCCACCAGCAGACGGACAGGGGGTATCAGCTCTGGGGCCAACGTCCTGACTTTC. The chain combines TRBV15 with TRBJ2-6; 10 nucleotides line up with TRBD1. This CDR3 contains 19 residues. Per the germline V gene, CDR1 is LNHNV and CDR2 is YYDKDF (reference sequence). V was pared by 2 bases and J by 0 bases, with 7 bases of the junction left unmatched.

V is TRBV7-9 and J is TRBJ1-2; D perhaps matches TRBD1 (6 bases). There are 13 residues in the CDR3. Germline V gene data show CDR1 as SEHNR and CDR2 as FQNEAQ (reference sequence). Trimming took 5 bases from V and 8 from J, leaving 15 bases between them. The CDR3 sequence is CASSETGGQGYTF. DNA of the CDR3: TGTGCCAGCAGCGAAACGGGGGGGCAAGGCTACACCTTC.

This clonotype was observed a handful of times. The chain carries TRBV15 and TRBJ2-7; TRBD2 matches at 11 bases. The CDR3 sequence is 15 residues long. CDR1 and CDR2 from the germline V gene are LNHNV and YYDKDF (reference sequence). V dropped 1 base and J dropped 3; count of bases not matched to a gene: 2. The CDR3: CATSRVTSGDYEQYF. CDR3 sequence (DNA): TGTGCCACCAGCAGAGTGACTAGCGGGGACTACGAGCAGTACTTC.

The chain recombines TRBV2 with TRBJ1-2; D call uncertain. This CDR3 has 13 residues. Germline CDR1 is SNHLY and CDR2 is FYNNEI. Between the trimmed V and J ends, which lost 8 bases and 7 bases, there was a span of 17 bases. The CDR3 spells CASRPDPSSGYTF. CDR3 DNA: TGTGCCAGCCGTCCAGACCCTAGCTCTGGCTACACCTTC.

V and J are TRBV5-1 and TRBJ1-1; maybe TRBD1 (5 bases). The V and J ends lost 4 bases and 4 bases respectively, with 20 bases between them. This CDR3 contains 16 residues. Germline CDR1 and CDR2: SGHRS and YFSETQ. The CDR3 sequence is CASSPKQGSLVTEAFF. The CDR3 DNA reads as TGCGCCAGCAGCCCGAAGCAGGGCTCCCTTGTCACTGAAGCTTTCTTT.

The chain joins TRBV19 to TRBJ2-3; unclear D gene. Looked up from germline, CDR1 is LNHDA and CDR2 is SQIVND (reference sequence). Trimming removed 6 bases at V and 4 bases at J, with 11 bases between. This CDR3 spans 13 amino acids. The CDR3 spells CASRSVAADTQYF. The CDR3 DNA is TGTGCCAGTAGGTCGGTGGCCGCAGATACGCAGTATTTT.

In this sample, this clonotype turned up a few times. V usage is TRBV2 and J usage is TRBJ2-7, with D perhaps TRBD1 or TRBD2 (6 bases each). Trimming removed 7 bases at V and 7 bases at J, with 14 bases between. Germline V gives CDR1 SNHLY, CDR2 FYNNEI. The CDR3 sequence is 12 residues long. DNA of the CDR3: TGTGCCAGCAAGGGGGAGGCTCGGGAGCAGTACTTC. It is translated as CASKGEAREQYF.

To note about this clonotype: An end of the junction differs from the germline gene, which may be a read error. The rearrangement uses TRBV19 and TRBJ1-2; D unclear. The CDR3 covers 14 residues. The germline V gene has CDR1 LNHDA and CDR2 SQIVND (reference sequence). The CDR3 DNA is TGTGCCAGTAGGATAGGAAAAGGGTCCTTAGGCTACACCTTC. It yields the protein CASRIGKGSLGYTF.

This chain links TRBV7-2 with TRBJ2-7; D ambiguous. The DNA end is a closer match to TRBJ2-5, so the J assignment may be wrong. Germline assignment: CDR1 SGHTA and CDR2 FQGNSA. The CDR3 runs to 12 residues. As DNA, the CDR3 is TGTGCCAGCAGCTTCGCCGAAGAGACCCAGTACTTC. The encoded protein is CASSFAEETQYF.